The 27 T cell receptor beta chains below come from one sample, sequenced in a study of blood T cell repertoires in COVID-19. The data were produced by immunoSEQ multiplex PCR, yet TCRdb's version contains in-frame clones alone and is incomplete. Altogether roughly 150,000 clones are present, less than 90% being singletons, with the ten largest covering 2% to 3%. Sequenced: peripheral blood. The receptors originated from a woman in her 70s with acute or convalescent COVID-19.

The chain employs TRBV5-1 and TRBJ2-3; 10 nucleotides line up with TRBD2. Germline assignment: CDR1 SGHRS and CDR2 YFSETQ. V lost 2 bases and J lost 1; bases outside the gene matches: 4. There are 16 residues in the CDR3. CDR3 nucleotide sequence: TGCGCCAGCAGCTTCTCTGGGACTAGCGGCACAGATACGCAGTATTTT. Amino acids: CASSFSGTSGTDTQYF.

The chain joins TRBV5-4 to TRBJ2-4, with D maybe TRBD2 (6 bases). The CDR3 covers 16 residues. Germline V gene data show CDR1 as SGHNT and CDR2 as YYREEE (reference sequence). V lost 4 bases to trimming and J lost 3 bases, with 17 bases between them. CDR3 DNA sequence: TGTGCCAGCAGCCCCATTTCCGGGGGAGGCAAAAACATTCAGTACTTC. It codes for CASSPISGGGKNIQYF.

V and J are TRBV7-9 and TRBJ2-3; 15 bases line up with TRBD2. The CDR3 consists of 16 residues. Germline assignment: CDR1 SEHNR and CDR2 FQNEAQ (reference sequence). The J segment lost 4 bases and the V segment lost 5 bases, leaving 4 bases of the junction unmatched. The CDR3 DNA follows: TGTGCCAGCAGCCCCTGGACTAGCGGGGGGGCAGATACGCAGTATTTT. It specifies CASSPWTSGGADTQYF.

The CDR3 loop is CASSSTSGTQYF. CDR3 in DNA: TGTGCCAGCAGCTCGACTAGCGGGACCCAGTACTTC. The chain employs TRBV6-5 and TRBJ2-5; 9 nucleotides match TRBD2. V lost 6 bases and J lost 7; bases outside the gene matches: 3. This CDR3 contains 12 residues. The germline V gene encodes CDR1 MNHEY and CDR2 SVGAGI.

This chain uses TRBV4-1 with TRBJ2-5; TRBD2 agrees at 13 bases. This CDR3 region has 20 residues. V gave up 3 bases and J gave up 5 bases; unmatched junction bases: 18. Germline lookup yields CDR1 MGHRA and CDR2 YSYEKL. The CDR3 spells CASSHPTSGGPQLRTETQYF. Here the CDR3 DNA reads TGCGCCAGCAGCCACCCGACTAGCGGGGGGCCCCAACTCCGAACGGAGACCCAGTACTTC.

Here the CDR3 reads CASSYGRVSTNEKLFF. CDR3 DNA sequence: TGTGCCAGCAGTTACGGCAGGGTATCAACTAATGAAAAACTGTTTTTT. The V gene is TRBV6-5, the J gene TRBJ1-4; tentatively, D is TRBD1 (5 bases). The CDR3 contains 16 residues. Between the trimmed V and J ends, which lost 2 bases and 0 bases, there was a span of 10 bases. In germline, CDR1 is MNHEY, CDR2 SVGAGI.

This rearrangement joins TRBV3-1 (or the pseudogene TRBV3-2) to TRBJ1-1; D not resolved. Germline V gene data show CDR1 as LGHDT and CDR2 as YNNKEL (reference sequence). The CDR3 loop spans 13 amino acids. Trimming stripped 8 bases from V and 2 bases from J, with 12 bases between. In nucleotides, the CDR3 is TGTGCCAGCGCCCCAGGCAGAAACACTGAAGCTTTCTTT. Its translation is CASAPGRNTEAFF.

J is TRBJ2-3 and V is TRBV3-1 (or the pseudogene TRBV3-2), with D possibly TRBD1 on 5 matching bases. From germline, CDR1 is LGHDT and CDR2 YNNKEL (reference sequence). The CDR3 covers 15 residues. The V end lost 0 bases, the J end lost 9 bases, and 16 bases lay between the germline ends. CDR3 sequence: CASSQDPGRAGTQYF. The CDR3 nucleotides read TGTGCCAGCAGCCAAGATCCAGGTAGGGCAGGGACGCAGTATTTT.

In its sample, this clone was seen a few times. The chain is built from TRBV10-2 and TRBJ1-1; tentatively, D is TRBD1 (5 bases). V gave up 7 bases and J gave up 1 base, with 13 bases separating them. The CDR3 covers 14 residues. In germline, CDR1 is WSHSY, CDR2 SAAADI. The CDR3 coding sequence is TGCGCCAGCACCCCAGGGTGGGGGAACACTGAAGCTTTCTTT. It is translated as CASTPGWGNTEAFF.

The chain couples TRBV10-1 to TRBJ2-3, with 11 positions matching TRBD2. Trimming at V came to 8 bases and at J to 1 base, leaving 5 bases not matched to a gene. The CDR3 sequence is 15 residues long. CDR1 WNHNN and CDR2 SYGVQD come from the germline V gene (reference sequence). CDR3 in amino acids: CASGQTSGGTDTQYF. DNA for the CDR3: TGCGCCAGCGGCCAGACTAGCGGGGGCACAGATACGCAGTATTTT.

V and J are TRBV7-2 and TRBJ1-1, with 9 bases lining up with TRBD1. Looked up from germline, CDR1 is SGHTA and CDR2 is FQGNSA. The V gene end was trimmed by 5 bases and the J gene end by 5 bases; junction bases not matched to a gene: 6. The CDR3 is made up of 14 amino acids. CDR3 sequence (DNA): TGTGCCAGCAGCCAAGACAGGGGGTGGACTGAAGCTTTCTTT. Protein: CASSQDRGWTEAFF.

The chain uses TRBV18 and TRBJ2-7; 7 bases match TRBD1. This CDR3 region has 17 residues. Germline-derived CDR1 and CDR2 are KGHSH and LQKENI. Unmatched junction bases numbered 11, after V lost 3 bases and J lost 0 bases. The CDR3 coding sequence is TGTGCCAGCTCACCTGAGGCCCTGACAGGGAGCTCCTACGAGCAGTACTTC. Translation: CASSPEALTGSSYEQYF.

This clone was found a few times. This rearrangement joins TRBV5-3 to TRBJ1-3; the D is unclear. TRBV5-3 is flagged as an ORF with uncertain function. Deletions cut 4 bases from V and 2 bases from J, with 16 bases between. This CDR3 spans 16 amino acids. The CDR3 loop reads CARSHTEFPTGNTIYF. CDR3 DNA sequence: TGTGCCAGAAGCCATACAGAGTTTCCCACTGGAAACACCATATATTTT.

This rearrangement joins TRBV18 to TRBJ1-4, with TRBD1 matching over 7 bases. Germline V lookup: CDR1 KGHSH, CDR2 LQKENI. Losses at the gene ends were 4 bases for V and 8 bases for J; bases not matched to a gene: 16. The CDR3 extends over 17 amino acids. The CDR3 sequence is CASSRNAPQGRNEKLFF. The CDR3 DNA is TGTGCCAGCTCACGAAACGCGCCACAGGGGAGGAACGAAAAACTGTTTTTT.

The CDR3 reads CASSPIGGGNIQYF. The DNA for the CDR3 is TGTGCCAGCAGCCCAATTGGGGGAGGAAACATTCAGTACTTC. The chain is built from TRBV11-1 and TRBJ2-4, with D perhaps matching TRBD2 (6 bases). Germline-derived CDR1 and CDR2 are SGHAT and FQDESV (reference sequence). Trimming stripped 5 bases from V and 6 bases from J, with 14 bases between. This CDR3 is built from 14 residues.

The J gene is TRBJ1-2, the V gene TRBV28, with 10 positions matching TRBD1. The CDR3 is 16 residues long. V shed 5 bases and J 2 bases; nucleotides not matched to a gene: 8. Germline V lookup: CDR1 MDHEN, CDR2 SYDVKM. The DNA for the CDR3 is TGTGCCAGCAGTCCTCAAGTGGGACAGGGGAACTATGGCTACACCTTC. As protein: CASSPQVGQGNYGYTF.

This clone turned up a few times. The chain recombines TRBV7-9 with TRBJ2-5; TRBD1 aligns across 8 bases. The junction had 10 bases not matched to a gene; V was cut back by 8 bases and J by 2 bases. The germline V gene encodes CDR1 SEHNR and CDR2 FQNEAQ (reference sequence). This CDR3 has 15 residues. CDR3 sequence: CASVRSGQAQETQYF. The CDR3 nucleotides are TGTGCCAGCGTGAGATCGGGACAGGCACAAGAGACCCAGTACTTC.

The chain joins TRBV19 to TRBJ2-1; 8 bases line up with TRBD2. The germline gives CDR1 LNHDA, CDR2 SQIVND (reference sequence). V was clipped by 8 bases and J by 0 bases; unmatched bases: 6. The CDR3 runs 15 residues. CDR3 DNA sequence: TGTGCCAGTTCGGGGGGGACGAGCTCCTACAATGAGCAGTTCTTC. Protein: CASSGGTSSYNEQFF.

This rearrangement joins TRBV6-5 to TRBJ2-1, with 10 bases that match TRBD1. The CDR3 loop spans 14 amino acids. V shed 6 bases and J 8 bases; nucleotides not matched to a gene: 7. The germline CDR1 and CDR2 sequences are MNHEY and SVGAGI. Here the CDR3 reads CASRVTGGGDEQFF. The CDR3 DNA is TGTGCCAGCAGGGTGACAGGGGGCGGGGATGAGCAGTTCTTC.

CDR3 nucleotides: TGTGCCAGCAGCTCGACAGAGGAAGAGACCCAGTACTTC. This gives the protein CASSSTEEETQYF. The chain employs TRBV3-1 (or the pseudogene TRBV3-2) and TRBJ2-5, with TRBD1 as a possible D gene (5 bases). The CDR3 has 13 amino acids. V shed 5 bases and J shed 3 bases, with 10 bases lying between them. The V gene's germline CDR1 is LGHDT and CDR2 YNNKEL (reference sequence).

The genes are TRBV6-5 and TRBJ1-4, with D unclear. CDR1 and CDR2 (germline): MNHEY, SVGAGI. V lost 11 bases to trimming and J lost 8 bases, with 18 bases between them. The CDR3 contains 13 residues. CDR3 DNA: TGTGCCTCCCGAGCTCCGATGGTGGAAAAACTGTTTTTT. This sequence encodes CASRAPMVEKLFF.

V usage is TRBV19 and J usage is TRBJ2-1, with 12 bases identical to TRBD1. Germline trimming cut 4 bases from V and 1 base from J; bases unmatched to any gene: 2. The germline gives CDR1 LNHDA, CDR2 SQIVND (reference sequence). The CDR3 is 16 residues long. The CDR3 sequence is CASSRDRGLSYNEQFF. CDR3 DNA: TGTGCCAGTAGTAGGGACAGGGGGCTGTCCTACAATGAGCAGTTCTTC. Filled out from reference TRBV19 and TRBJ2-1, the complete variable domain reads DGGITQSPKYLFRKEGQNVTLSCEQNLNHDAMYWYRQDPGQGLRLIYYSQIVNDFQKGDIAEGYSVSREKKESFPLTVTSAQKNPTAFYLCASSRDRGLSYNEQFFGPGTRLTVL.

The V gene is TRBV27, the J gene TRBJ1-5, with D unresolved. V shed 4 bases and J shed 13 bases, with 17 bases lying between them. Germline V CDR1 and CDR2: MNHEY, SMNVEV (reference sequence). The CDR3 is 13 amino acids. This CDR3 reads CASSSQAGSLQHF. In DNA form, the CDR3 reads TGTGCCAGCAGTTCCCAGGCGGGTTCCTTACAGCATTTT.

The chain has TRBV6-5 and TRBJ1-5; no reliable D call. This CDR3 contains 11 residues. V was cut by 6 bases and J by 7 bases, with 7 bases left in between. Germline CDR1 reads MNHEY; CDR2 reads SVGAGI. The CDR3 sequence is CASRGSQPQHF. CDR3 sequence (DNA): TGTGCCAGCAGGGGGAGCCAGCCCCAGCATTTT.

The CDR3 here is CASRQGSSYNSPLHF. DNA of the CDR3: TGTGCCAGCAGGCAGGGTTCCTCCTATAATTCACCCCTCCACTTT. The chain is built from TRBV14 and TRBJ1-6; possible D gene TRBD1, 5 bases. Germline CDR1 and CDR2: SGHDN and FVKESK. V lost 6 bases and J lost 0, with 9 bases in between. The CDR3 has 15 amino acids.

The rearrangement joins TRBV10-3 to TRBJ2-1; 8 bases agree with TRBD1. This CDR3 has 15 residues. J was trimmed by 2 bases and V by 10 bases; bases with no gene match: 10. Germline lookup yields CDR1 ENHRY and CDR2 SYGVKD. The CDR3 loop reads CATSGGSETYNEQFF. DNA of the CDR3: TGTGCCACCTCAGGGGGCTCGGAAACCTACAATGAGCAGTTCTTC.

V is TRBV11-3 and J is TRBJ2-1; the D gene is possibly TRBD1 (6 bases). The CDR3 has 15 amino acids. Germline V CDR1 and CDR2: SGHNT, YENEEA. The germline V and J ends were trimmed by 1 base and 7 bases, with 14 bases remaining between them. The CDR3 coding sequence is TGTGCCAGCAGCTTAGTCTTTACAGGGTGGAATGAGCAGTTCTTC. Protein sequence: CASSLVFTGWNEQFF.